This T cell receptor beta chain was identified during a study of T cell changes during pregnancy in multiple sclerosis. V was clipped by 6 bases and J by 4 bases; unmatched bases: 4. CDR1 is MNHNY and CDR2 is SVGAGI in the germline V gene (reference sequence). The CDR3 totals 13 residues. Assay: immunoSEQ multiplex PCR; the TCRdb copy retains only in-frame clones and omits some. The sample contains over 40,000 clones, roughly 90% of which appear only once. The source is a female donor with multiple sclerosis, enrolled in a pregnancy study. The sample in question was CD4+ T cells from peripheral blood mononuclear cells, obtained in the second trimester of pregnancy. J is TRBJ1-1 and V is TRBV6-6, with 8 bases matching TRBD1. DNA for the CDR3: TGTGCCAGCAGGAATACAGGGGGCACTGAAGCTTTCTTT. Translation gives CASRNTGGTEAFF.